Presented here are 12 T cell receptor beta chains from one specimen sequenced in a study of cytomegalovirus exposure and HLA in healthy donors. PCR used 60 Vbeta primers and 13 Jbeta primers. Assay used: immunoSEQ multiplex PCR; TCRdb lists only in-frame clones, some missing. Seen here are 130,000 or so clones, about 61% observed once, and the top ten hold around 1.8%. The source material was PBMCs. The receptor set was obtained from a male donor in good health and CMV-seronegative.

This chain joins TRBV2 and TRBJ1-5, with TRBD1 matching 7 bases. The junction had 20 bases not matched to a gene; V was cut back by 9 bases and J by 15 bases. CDR1 and CDR2 from the germline V gene are SNHLY and FYNNEI. There are 14 residues in the CDR3. CDR3 nucleotide sequence: TGTGCCAGTAGGAGCAGGGGGGACACACGCCAACCGCATTTT. Its translation is CASRSRGDTRQPHF.

This clone has just a few counts. This sequence joins TRBV27 and TRBJ2-1; 9 nucleotides line up with TRBD2. The length of the CDR3 is 17 residues. Germline V CDR1 and CDR2: MNHEY, SMNVEV (reference sequence). With 0 bases clipped from V and 8 bases from J, the junction kept 11 bases outside the gene matches. CDR3 region: CASSLSVGLAVRDEQFF. CDR3 nucleotides: TGTGCCAGCAGTTTATCGGTGGGACTAGCAGTTCGCGATGAGCAGTTCTTC.

The chain recombines TRBV7-9 with TRBJ2-5, with 10 bases aligning to TRBD2. CDR3 length: 18 amino acids. J lost 3 bases, V lost 1 base, and 11 bases had no gene match. The germline V gene encodes CDR1 SEHNR and CDR2 FQNEAQ (reference sequence). This chain's CDR3 is CASSLDFWASGGEETQYF. For the CDR3, the DNA is TGTGCCAGCAGCTTAGATTTTTGGGCTAGCGGGGGAGAAGAGACCCAGTACTTC.

This chain links TRBV19 with TRBJ1-1; D is unclear. The V end lost 4 bases, the J end lost 0 bases, and 9 bases lay between the germline ends. The CDR3 length is 14 residues. Looked up from germline, CDR1 is LNHDA and CDR2 is SQIVND (reference sequence). The CDR3 region is CASSTRLMNTEAFF. CDR3 sequence (DNA): TGTGCCAGTAGTACCAGGCTTATGAACACTGAAGCTTTCTTT.

The chain has TRBV4-1 and TRBJ1-5; 7 bases line up with TRBD1. Germline assignment: CDR1 MGHRA and CDR2 YSYEKL. The CDR3 has 14 residues. After removal of 4 bases from V and 5 bases from J, the junction contained 5 bases not matched to a gene. The CDR3 sequence: CASSLAQGDQPQHF. Here the CDR3 DNA reads TGCGCCAGCAGCCTCGCGCAGGGGGATCAGCCCCAGCATTTT.

This chain connects TRBV7-2 to TRBJ2-7; 7 positions match TRBD2. The CDR3 covers 15 residues. V lost 5 bases, J lost 4 bases, and 11 bases stayed unmatched. Germline CDR1 SGHTA, CDR2 FQGNSA. CDR3: CASSTVGGRQYEQYF. DNA of the CDR3: TGTGCCAGCAGCACGGTGGGGGGGAGGCAATACGAGCAGTACTTC.

This chain links TRBV18 with TRBJ1-2; 7 nucleotides agree with TRBD1. This CDR3 is 15 amino acids long. V was clipped by 4 bases and J by 0 bases; unmatched bases: 5. Germline CDR1 and CDR2: KGHSH and LQKENI. The CDR3 spells CASSLDREANYGYTF. CDR3 sequence (DNA): TGTGCCAGCTCACTTGACAGGGAAGCTAACTATGGCTACACCTTC.

This clone was seen at least ten times. This CDR3 is CASSRLTSGGSPGDNEQFF. CDR3 in DNA: TGCGCCAGCAGCAGGTTGACTAGCGGGGGGTCCCCTGGCGACAATGAGCAGTTCTTC. The chain joins TRBV4-3 to TRBJ2-1; 13 bases align to TRBD2. Germline-derived CDR1 and CDR2 are LGHNA and YSLEER. The CDR3 spans 19 residues. J was trimmed by 5 bases and V by 5 bases; bases with no gene match: 15.

The rearrangement uses TRBV6-4 and TRBJ2-2; 7 bases match TRBD2. Trimming at V came to 0 bases and at J to 2 bases, leaving 9 bases not matched to a gene. The germline CDR1 and CDR2 sequences are MRHNA and SNTAGT. This CDR3 has 18 amino acids. CDR3 sequence: CASSDSGGGLLNTGELFF. CDR3 nucleotides: TGTGCCAGCAGTGACTCGGGGGGGGGACTTCTCAACACCGGGGAGCTGTTTTTT.

The chain recombines TRBV27 with TRBJ1-2; D is unresolved. The CDR3 length is 16 residues. The germline gives CDR1 MNHEY, CDR2 SMNVEV (reference sequence). V was cut by 1 base and J by 4 bases, with 16 bases left in between. The CDR3 reads CASSLLGGRDGYGYTF. The CDR3 DNA reads TGTGCCAGCAGTTTATTGGGAGGGAGGGATGGCTATGGCTACACCTTC.

This chain uses TRBV10-3 with TRBJ2-3; 8 bases agree with TRBD1. The J segment lost 6 bases and the V segment lost 5 bases, leaving 7 bases of the junction unmatched. CDR1 is ENHRY and CDR2 is SYGVKD in the germline V gene. The CDR3 contains 14 residues. CDR3 protein: CAISPGGTGDTQYF. CDR3 DNA: TGTGCCATCAGTCCAGGGGGCACTGGGGATACGCAGTATTTT.

Only a few counts were recorded for this clone. V usage is TRBV19 and J usage is TRBJ2-3; the match to TRBD2 covers 9 bases. The junction had 7 bases not matched to a gene; V was cut back by 2 bases and J by 4 bases. Germline V CDR1 and CDR2: LNHDA, SQIVND (reference sequence). There are 16 residues in the CDR3. CDR3 sequence (DNA): TGTGCCAGTAGTATAAAAGCGGGGGGATGGTCAGATACGCAGTATTTT. The encoded protein is CASSIKAGGWSDTQYF.